This TCR beta chain was identified during a study of glioma-infiltrating T cells. Study summary: Samples included WHO grade II oligodendrogliomas or astrocytomas and initial-diagnosis grade IV glioblastomas. Regarding the study as a whole: A blood CDR3 motif signature was depleted in highly divergent patients.

To note about this clonotype: Antigen unknown.

Amplification of TCR alpha and beta CDR3 regions from RNA used iRepertoire nested multiplex PCR. TCRdb processed the multiplex PCR reads anew with MiXCR; each CDR3 protein has one entry. This sample carries a few hundred thousand distinct CDR3 sequences, approximately 42% of them seen once, and the ten largest clones take approximately 12%. The receptor was isolated from a human donor with low-grade glioma or glioblastoma, undergoing nonglioma brain surgery, or in good health (not recorded which). The sample consisted of glioma tissue, nonneoplastic brain tissue, or PBMCs (not recorded which).

The DNA for the CDR3 is TGTGCCAGCAGTCAGACAGGAGCTAGCACAGATACGCAGTATTTT. This encodes CASSQTGASTDTQYF. The chain employs TRBV2 and TRBJ2-3, with a possible D match to TRBD1 (6 bases). Germline lookup yields CDR1 SNHLY and CDR2 FYNNEI. The V gene lost 5 bases and the J gene lost 0 bases, with 12 bases spanning the gap. The CDR3 length is 15 residues.